This T cell receptor (beta chain) emerged from a study of shared clonotypes between healthy human individuals. As for this clone: Its matching antigen is unknown.

For each subset, genomic DNA was distributed in equal portions over several immunoSEQ plates. Replicate PCRs for sorted subsets used 200 ng DNA; this equaled 25,000 to 30,000 T cell genomes. The assay was immunoSEQ multiplex PCR, and TCRdb's table has in-frame clones only and misses some. The repertoire has under 650,000 clones, 90% to 97% of them found once; the top ten carry 0.055% to 0.075%. Findings of the study overall: Blood was the only sampled material, and tissue repertoires likely differ.

The sequence derives from a woman aged 25 to 39 in good health. The material sequenced was naive CD4+ T cells sorted from blood. Subset noted: CD45RA+ positively selected.

The CDR3 protein is CASSLDPSYEQYF. DNA of the CDR3: TGTGCCAGCAGCTTAGATCCCTCCTACGAGCAGTACTTC. This chain joins TRBV7-2 and TRBJ2-7; D gene uncertain. Deletions cut 1 base from V and 0 bases from J, with 4 bases between. Looked up from germline, CDR1 is SGHTA and CDR2 is FQGNSA. The length of the CDR3 is 13 residues.